This record covers a single T cell receptor beta chain. This record comes from a study of cytomegalovirus exposure and HLA in healthy donors. Germline V gene lookup returns CDR1 MGHRA and CDR2 YSYEKL. The CDR3 is 14 residues long. V was cut by 4 bases and J by 4 bases, with 12 bases left in between. In the PCR, 60 Vbeta and 13 Jbeta primers were used. Using immunoSEQ multiplex PCR, the repertoire was profiled, and TCRdb retains in-frame clones only, with some absent. The data hold 150,000 to 200,000 clones, with about 80% observed a single time. The sequence derives from a woman in her forties in good health and CMV-seronegative. Sequenced material: PBMCs. The chain links TRBV4-1 to TRBJ2-3; D is undetermined. The CDR3 sequence is CASSRGMGADTQYF. The CDR3 DNA reads TGCGCCAGCAGCCGCGGAATGGGTGCAGATACGCAGTATTTT.